At least ten counts were recorded for the clone carrying this T cell receptor (beta chain). No antigen is known for it. Sample-barcoded 5' priming and a J-beta primer mix drove a second PCR of roughly 7 to 11 cycles. TCRdb reanalysed the 5' RACE reads using MiXCR and keeps one entry per CDR3 protein. The table has about 540,000 distinct CDR3 sequences, around 24% seen once. The data belong to a study of blood T cells in healthy people across ages. V was clipped by 3 bases and J by 3 bases, with 21 bases between them. This CDR3 spans 18 amino acids. Study-wide results and caveats: Age showed a roughly linear inverse relationship with TCR beta diversity per million T cells. Comparison with aged donors showed that long-lived donors had more naive CD4+ cells and higher diversity. Bulk PBMC profiling left naive and antigen-experienced comparisons inconclusive.

A further study also used this sample, focusing on T cells of mothers and their children. Turning to that study: Per mother, over 9.5 million TCR beta CDR3 reads were obtained; per child, approximately 3.3 million.

The rearrangement uses TRBV12-3 or TRBV12-4 and TRBJ2-4; TRBD2 is a possible D gene (7 bases). This receptor was identified in a boy younger than 18 in good health. Source material: blood. CDR3 loop: CASSFGGRAGGDKNIQYF. The CDR3, as DNA: TGTGCCAGCAGTTTCGGTGGGAGGGCCGGGGGCGACAAAAACATTCAGTACTTC.